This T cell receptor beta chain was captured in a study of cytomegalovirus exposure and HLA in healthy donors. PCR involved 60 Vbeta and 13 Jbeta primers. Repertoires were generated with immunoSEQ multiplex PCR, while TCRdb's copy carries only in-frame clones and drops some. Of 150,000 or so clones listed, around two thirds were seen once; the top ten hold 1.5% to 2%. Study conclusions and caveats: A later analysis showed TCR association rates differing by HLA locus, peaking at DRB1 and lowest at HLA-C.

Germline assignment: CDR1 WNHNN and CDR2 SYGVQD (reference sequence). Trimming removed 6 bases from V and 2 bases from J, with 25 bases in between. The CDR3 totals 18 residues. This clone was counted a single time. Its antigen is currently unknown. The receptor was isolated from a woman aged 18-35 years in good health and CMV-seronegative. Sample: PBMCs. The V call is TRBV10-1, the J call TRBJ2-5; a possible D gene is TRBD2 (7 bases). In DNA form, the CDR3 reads TGCGCCAGCAGCCCCAGTGGGGGCTATAGCGGGTCGCAAGAGACCCAGTACTTC. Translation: CASSPSGGYSGSQETQYF.